These 5 T cell receptor beta chains were sequenced from one sample in a study of T cells of healthy individuals. From the 5' RACE reads, TCRdb called clonotypes with MiXCR, one entry per CDR3 protein. The profile shows about 100,000 distinct CDR3 sequences, approximately 16% of them singletons. These TCRs come from a human donor in good health.

The chain uses TRBV9 and TRBJ2-7, with 9 bases fitting TRBD2. This CDR3 has 15 amino acids. Germline V gives CDR1 SGDLS, CDR2 YYNGEE. The junction had 7 bases not matched to a gene; V was cut back by 1 base and J by 5 bases. DNA for the CDR3: TGTGCCAGCAGCGTACTAGCGGGAAATGACAACGAGCAGTACTTC. This codes for CASSVLAGNDNEQYF.

This clonotype was seen ten or more times. The genes are TRBV15 and TRBJ2-7; no clear D gene. Germline-derived CDR1 and CDR2 are LNHNV and YYDKDF (reference sequence). The CDR3 covers 13 residues. V was pared by 0 bases and J by 6 bases, with 9 bases between. The CDR3 protein is CATSRDKVAEQYF. The CDR3 DNA is TGTGCCACCAGCAGAGACAAGGTCGCCGAGCAGTACTTC.

Comment on this clonotype: A much more abundant neighbour one base away suggests this may be a read error. The chain is built from TRBV28 and TRBJ1-1; D is undetermined. Germline lookup yields CDR1 MDHEN and CDR2 SYDVKM. The length of the CDR3 is 12 residues. V lost 3 bases and J lost 5, with 7 bases in between. The CDR3 loop reads CASSLWNTEAFF. The CDR3 DNA is TGTGCCAGCAGTTTGTGGAATACTGAAGCTTTCTTT.

There are many counts of this clonotype. The CDR3 here is CASRPGLAGGLALNEQFF. CDR3 bases: TGTGCCAGCAGACCGGGACTAGCGGGGGGGCTCGCATTGAATGAGCAGTTCTTC. The V call is TRBV12-3 or TRBV12-4, the J call TRBJ2-1; 16 bases align to TRBD2. The CDR3 spans 18 residues. Trimming removed 6 bases from V and 7 bases from J; junction bases left unmatched: 12.

This clonotype was found many times. V is TRBV28 and J is TRBJ2-5, with D possibly TRBD2 on 6 matching bases. Trimming removed 10 bases at V and 2 bases at J, with 11 bases between. Germline CDR1 and CDR2: MDHEN and SYDVKM. The CDR3 has 12 amino acids. The CDR3 protein is CATLSGQETQYF. CDR3 coding DNA: TGTGCCACCCTTAGCGGACAAGAGACCCAGTACTTC.